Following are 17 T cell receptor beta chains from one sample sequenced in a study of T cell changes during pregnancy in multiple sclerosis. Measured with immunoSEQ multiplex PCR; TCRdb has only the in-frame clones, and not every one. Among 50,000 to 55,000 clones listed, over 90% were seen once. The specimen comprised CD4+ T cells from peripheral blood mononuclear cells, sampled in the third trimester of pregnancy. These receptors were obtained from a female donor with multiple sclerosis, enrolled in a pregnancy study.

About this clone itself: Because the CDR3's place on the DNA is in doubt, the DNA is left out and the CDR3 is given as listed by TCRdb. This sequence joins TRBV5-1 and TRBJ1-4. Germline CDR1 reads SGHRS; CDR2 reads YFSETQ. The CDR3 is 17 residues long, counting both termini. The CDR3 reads CASSLGREVRFGEKLFF.

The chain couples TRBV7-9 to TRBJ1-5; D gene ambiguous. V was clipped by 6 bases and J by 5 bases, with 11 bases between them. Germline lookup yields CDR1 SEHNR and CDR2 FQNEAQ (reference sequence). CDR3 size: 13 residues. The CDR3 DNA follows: TGTGCCAGCAGTCCCGGTTTCGATCAGCCCCAGCATTTT. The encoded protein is CASSPGFDQPQHF.

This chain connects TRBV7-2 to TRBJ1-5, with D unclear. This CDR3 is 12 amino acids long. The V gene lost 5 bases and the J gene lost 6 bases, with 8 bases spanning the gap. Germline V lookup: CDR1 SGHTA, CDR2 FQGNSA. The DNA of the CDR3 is TGTGCCAGCAGCCGTCCCGGTCAGCCCCAGCATTTT. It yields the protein CASSRPGQPQHF.

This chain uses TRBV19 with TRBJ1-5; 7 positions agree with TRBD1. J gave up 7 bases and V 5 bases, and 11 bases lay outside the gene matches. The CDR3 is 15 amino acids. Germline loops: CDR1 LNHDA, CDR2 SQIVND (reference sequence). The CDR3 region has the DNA TGTGCCAGTAGTGCTCCTCAGGGGGTCGGACAGCCCCAGCATTTT. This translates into CASSAPQGVGQPQHF.

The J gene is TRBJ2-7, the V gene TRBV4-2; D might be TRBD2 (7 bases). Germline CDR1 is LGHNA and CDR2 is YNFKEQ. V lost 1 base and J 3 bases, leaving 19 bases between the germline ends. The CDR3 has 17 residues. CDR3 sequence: CASSQASSGGDIYEQYF. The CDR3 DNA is TGTGCCAGCAGCCAAGCTTCCTCGGGGGGCGATATCTACGAGCAGTACTTC.

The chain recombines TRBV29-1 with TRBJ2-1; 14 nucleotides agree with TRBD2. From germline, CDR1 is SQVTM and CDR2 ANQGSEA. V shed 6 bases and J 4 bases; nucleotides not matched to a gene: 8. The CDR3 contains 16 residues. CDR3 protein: CSVAGTSGGTYNEQFF. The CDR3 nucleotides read TGCAGCGTGGCCGGGACTAGCGGGGGAACTTACAATGAGCAGTTCTTC.

As DNA, the CDR3 is TGTGCCAGCAGTTCTGAGGGAGGATTCTATAATTCACCCCTCCACTTT. Translation: CASSSEGGFYNSPLHF. The chain recombines TRBV27 with TRBJ1-6; the D is unclear. V was trimmed by 4 bases and J by 3 bases, leaving 13 bases between them. Germline V lookup: CDR1 MNHEY, CDR2 SMNVEV (reference sequence). CDR3 size: 16 residues.

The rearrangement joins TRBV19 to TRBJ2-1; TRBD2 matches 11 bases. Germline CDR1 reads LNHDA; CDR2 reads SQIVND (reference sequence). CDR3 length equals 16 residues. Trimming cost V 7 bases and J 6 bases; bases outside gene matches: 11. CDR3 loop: CASTIRGGLAANEQFF. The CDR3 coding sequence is TGTGCCAGTACCATAAGGGGGGGACTAGCGGCCAATGAGCAGTTCTTC.

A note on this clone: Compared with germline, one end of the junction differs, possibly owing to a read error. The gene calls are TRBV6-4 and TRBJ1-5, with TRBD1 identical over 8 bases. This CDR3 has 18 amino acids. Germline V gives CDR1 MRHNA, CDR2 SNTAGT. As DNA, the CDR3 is TGTGCCAGCGCCGCAAGTGGGGGACAGGAGTCTAGCGATCAGCCCCAGCATTTT. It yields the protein CASAASGGQESSDQPQHF.

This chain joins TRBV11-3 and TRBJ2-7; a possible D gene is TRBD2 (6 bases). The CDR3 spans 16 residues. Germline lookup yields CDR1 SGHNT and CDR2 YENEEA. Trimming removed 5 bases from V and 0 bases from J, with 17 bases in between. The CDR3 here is CASSNPGTPDSYEQYF. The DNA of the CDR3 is TGTGCCAGCAGCAACCCCGGGACTCCGGACTCCTACGAGCAGTACTTC.

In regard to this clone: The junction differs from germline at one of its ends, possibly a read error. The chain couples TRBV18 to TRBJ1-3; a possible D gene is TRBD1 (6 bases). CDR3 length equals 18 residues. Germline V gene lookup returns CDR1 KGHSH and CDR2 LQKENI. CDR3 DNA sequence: TGTGCCAGCTCATCACCAAACTCCGGGACAACCTCTGGAAACACCATATATTTT. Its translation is CASSSPNSGTTSGNTIYF.

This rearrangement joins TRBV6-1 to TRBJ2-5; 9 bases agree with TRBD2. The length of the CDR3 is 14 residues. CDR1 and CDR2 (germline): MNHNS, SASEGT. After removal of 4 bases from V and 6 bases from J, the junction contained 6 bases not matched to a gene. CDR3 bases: TGTGCCAGCAGTGCCCCGGGACTAGCTAAGACCCAGTACTTC. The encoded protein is CASSAPGLAKTQYF.

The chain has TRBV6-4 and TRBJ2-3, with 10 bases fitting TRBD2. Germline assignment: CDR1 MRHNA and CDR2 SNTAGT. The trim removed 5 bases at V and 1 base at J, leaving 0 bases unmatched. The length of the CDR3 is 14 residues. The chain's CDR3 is CASSTSGGTDTQYF. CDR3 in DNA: TGTGCCAGCAGTACTAGCGGGGGCACAGATACGCAGTATTTT.

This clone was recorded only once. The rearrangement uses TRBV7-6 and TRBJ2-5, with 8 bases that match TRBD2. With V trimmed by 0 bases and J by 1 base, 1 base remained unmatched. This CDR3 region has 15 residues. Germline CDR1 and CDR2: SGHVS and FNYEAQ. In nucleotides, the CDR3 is TGTGCCAGCAGCTTAGCTAGCGGGGTCCAAGAGACCCAGTACTTC. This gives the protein CASSLASGVQETQYF. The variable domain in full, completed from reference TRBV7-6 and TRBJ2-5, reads GAGVSQSPRYKVTKRGQDVALRCDPISGHVSLYWYRQALGQGPEFLTYFNYEAQQDKSGLPNDRFSAERPEGSISTLTIQRTEQRDSAMYRCASSLASGVQETQYFGPGTRLLVL.

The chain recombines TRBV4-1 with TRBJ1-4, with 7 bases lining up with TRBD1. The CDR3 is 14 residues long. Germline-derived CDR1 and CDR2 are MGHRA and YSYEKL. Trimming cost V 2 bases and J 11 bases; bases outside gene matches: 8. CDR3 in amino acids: CASSQPLQGSKLFF. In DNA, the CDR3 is TGCGCCAGCAGCCAACCGCTACAGGGGTCGAAACTGTTTTTT.

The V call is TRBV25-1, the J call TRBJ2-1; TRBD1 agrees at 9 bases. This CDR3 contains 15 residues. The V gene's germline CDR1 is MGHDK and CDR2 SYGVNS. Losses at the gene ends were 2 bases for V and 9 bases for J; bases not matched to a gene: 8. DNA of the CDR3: TGTGCCAGCAGTGAAGGGACAGGGTCTAGCGGTGAGCAGTTCTTC. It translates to CASSEGTGSSGEQFF.

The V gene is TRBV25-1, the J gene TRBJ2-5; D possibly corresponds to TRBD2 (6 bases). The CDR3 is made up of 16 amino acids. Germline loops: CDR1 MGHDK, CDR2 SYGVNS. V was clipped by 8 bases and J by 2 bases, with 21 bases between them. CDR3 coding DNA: TGTGCCAGCGGATCCTGGGACCGGGGGACTCAAGAGACCCAGTACTTC. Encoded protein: CASGSWDRGTQETQYF.